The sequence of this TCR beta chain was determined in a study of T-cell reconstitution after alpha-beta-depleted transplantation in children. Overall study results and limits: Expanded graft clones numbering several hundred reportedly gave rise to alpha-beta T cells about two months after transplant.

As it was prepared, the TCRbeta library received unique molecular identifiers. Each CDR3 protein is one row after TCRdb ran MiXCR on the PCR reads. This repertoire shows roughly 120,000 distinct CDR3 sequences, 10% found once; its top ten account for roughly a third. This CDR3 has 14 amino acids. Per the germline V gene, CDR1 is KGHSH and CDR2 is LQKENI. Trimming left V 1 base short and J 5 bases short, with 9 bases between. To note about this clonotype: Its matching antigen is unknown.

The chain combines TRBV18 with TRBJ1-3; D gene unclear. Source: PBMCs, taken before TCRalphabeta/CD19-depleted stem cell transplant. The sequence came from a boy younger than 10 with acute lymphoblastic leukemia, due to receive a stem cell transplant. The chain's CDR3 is CASSPRTGRNTIYF. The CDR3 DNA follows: TGTGCCAGCTCACCACGGACTGGCAGAAACACCATATATTTT.